A single sample gave rise to the 25 T cell receptor beta chains below, sequenced in a study of Graves' ophthalmopathy and Graves' hyperthyroidism. RNA served as the template for amplifying TCR beta CDR3 regions. Second-round multiplex PCR came after first-round RT-PCR with HTBI primers. A single record per CDR3 protein comes from TCRdb applying MiXCR to the multiplex PCR reads. Here the sample spans hundreds of thousands of distinct CDR3 sequences, roughly 41% being singletons. The sequencing sample was made of peripheral blood. Every receptor here comes from an adult man with Graves' ophthalmopathy.

This clonotype was seen at least ten times. This sequence joins TRBV6-5 and TRBJ1-2, with unresolved D. V lost 6 bases, J lost 1 base, and 15 bases lay in between. The CDR3 totals 15 residues. Germline V gene sequence: CDR1 MNHEY, CDR2 SVGAGI. The CDR3 DNA reads TGTGCCAGCAGACCTGCAGCCGGGAATAACTATGGCTACACCTTC. Translating it yields CASRPAAGNNYGYTF.

Only a few counts were recorded for this clonotype. V gene TRBV20-1 combines with J gene TRBJ2-5; D not resolved. Germline loops: CDR1 DFQATT, CDR2 SNEGSKA (reference sequence). The CDR3 is made up of 17 amino acids. V dropped 0 bases and J dropped 5 bases, with 22 bases sitting between them. CDR3 protein: CSARDFIDRLPRETQYF. For the CDR3, the DNA is TGCAGTGCTAGAGATTTTATAGACCGTTTGCCACGGGAGACCCAGTACTTC.

This clonotype was detected ten times or more. The chain links TRBV10-3 to TRBJ2-7, with 9 bases that match TRBD2. This CDR3 is 15 amino acids long. The J segment lost 3 bases and the V segment lost 0 bases, leaving 3 bases of the junction unmatched. CDR1 is ENHRY, CDR2 SYGVKD, per germline. CDR3 loop: CAISESVTSGYEQYF. In DNA, the CDR3 is TGTGCCATCAGTGAGTCGGTGACTAGCGGCTACGAGCAGTACTTC.

The chain uses TRBV9 and TRBJ1-2; D remains ambiguous. V was cut by 3 bases and J by 8 bases, with 8 bases left in between. The germline V gene encodes CDR1 SGDLS and CDR2 YYNGEE. The CDR3 covers 11 residues. The CDR3 DNA sequence: TGTGCCAGCAGCGCCAGCGGAGGCTACACCTTC. It yields the protein CASSASGGYTF.

J is TRBJ2-5 and V is TRBV25-1; D might be TRBD1 or TRBD2, each matching 5 bases. V lost 1 base, J lost 9 bases, and 12 bases lay in between. This CDR3 has 13 residues. Germline loops: CDR1 MGHDK, CDR2 SYGVNS. In nucleotides, the CDR3 is TGTGCCAGCAGTGAATTTGGGAGAGGGGCCCAGTACTTC. The encoded protein is CASSEFGRGAQYF.

The V call is TRBV28, the J call TRBJ1-4; 9 nucleotides align to TRBD1. The germline V gene has CDR1 MDHEN and CDR2 SYDVKM. The junction had 4 bases not matched to a gene; V was cut back by 5 bases and J by 3 bases. The CDR3 runs 15 residues. CDR3 nucleotides: TGTGCCAGCAGTACAGGGGGCCTGGCTAATGAAAAACTGTTTTTT. Translated, it gives CASSTGGLANEKLFF.

This clonotype was detected a few times. J is TRBJ2-7 and V is TRBV12-3 or TRBV12-4, with 7 positions matching TRBD1. The CDR3 consists of 15 residues. After removal of 5 bases from V and 0 bases from J, the junction contained 7 bases not matched to a gene. The CDR3 spells CASSDPGQYSYEQYF. In DNA, the CDR3 is TGTGCCAGCAGTGACCCGGGACAGTACTCCTACGAGCAGTACTTC.

This clonotype showed up many times. The chain couples TRBV7-9 to TRBJ2-5, with D perhaps TRBD1 or TRBD2 (5 bases each). The V end was cut by 3 bases, the J end by 5 bases, with 16 bases between. Germline values: CDR1 SEHNR, CDR2 FQNEAQ (reference sequence). The CDR3 runs 15 residues. The CDR3: CASSFTLGTKETQYF. The CDR3 nucleotides read TGTGCCAGCAGCTTTACCTTAGGGACGAAGGAGACCCAGTACTTC.

In its sample, this clonotype was seen many times. The chain uses TRBV19 and TRBJ1-1; D call uncertain. Trimming took 4 bases from V and 1 from J, leaving 16 bases between them. The CDR3 runs to 16 residues. Germline V gives CDR1 LNHDA, CDR2 SQIVND (reference sequence). The CDR3 loop reads CASSTSGWAGNTEAFF. CDR3 nucleotides: TGTGCCAGTAGTACGTCGGGGTGGGCAGGGAACACTGAAGCTTTCTTT. Filled out from reference TRBV19 and TRBJ1-1, the complete variable domain reads DGGITQSPKYLFRKEGQNVTLSCEQNLNHDAMYWYRQDPGQGLRLIYYSQIVNDFQKGDIAEGYSVSREKKESFPLTVTSAQKNPTAFYLCASSTSGWAGNTEAFFGQGTRLTVV.

V gene TRBV20-1 combines with J gene TRBJ1-5, with D hard to call. Looked up from germline, CDR1 is DFQATT and CDR2 is SNEGSKA (reference sequence). The CDR3 contains 13 residues. V was trimmed by 0 bases and J by 11 bases, leaving 14 bases between them. CDR3 in amino acids: CSARDYSWSTQHF. DNA of the CDR3: TGCAGTGCTAGAGACTATAGTTGGTCGACCCAGCATTTT.

This clonotype was counted many times. The chain recombines TRBV10-3 with TRBJ2-7; the match to TRBD1 covers 12 bases. There are 13 residues in the CDR3. Trimming at V came to 7 bases and at J to 7 bases, leaving 5 bases not matched to a gene. Germline values: CDR1 ENHRY, CDR2 SYGVKD. CDR3 loop: CAIKGQGAKEQYF. The CDR3 DNA reads as TGTGCCATCAAGGGACAGGGGGCGAAGGAGCAGTACTTC.

V is TRBV25-1 and J is TRBJ1-5; D unresolved. Germline CDR1 MGHDK, CDR2 SYGVNS. The CDR3 sequence is 11 residues long. This CDR3 is CASEVNQPQHF. DNA of the CDR3: TGTGCTAGCGAAGTCAATCAGCCCCAGCATTTT. Combining the CDR3 with reference TRBV25-1 and TRBJ1-5 gives the whole variable domain EADIYQTPRYLVIGTGKKITLECSQTMGHDKMYWYQQDPGMELHLIHYSYGVNSTEKGDLSSESTVSRIRTEHFPLTLESARPSHTSQYLCASEVNQPQHFGDGTRLSIL.

The chain couples TRBV7-2 to TRBJ2-5; 10 nucleotides align to TRBD2. Trimming took 3 bases from V and 5 from J; bases not matched to a gene: 6. Germline V gene data show CDR1 as SGHTA and CDR2 as FQGNSA. This CDR3 contains 15 residues. The CDR3 DNA reads as TGTGCCAGCAGCTTGGGTGGTAGCGGGGGGGAGACCCAGTACTTC. Its translation is CASSLGGSGGETQYF.

This clonotype was picked up many times. V and J are TRBV7-2 and TRBJ1-5, with 8 bases that match TRBD1. With 3 bases clipped from V and 7 bases from J, the junction kept 5 bases outside the gene matches. Germline CDR1 reads SGHTA; CDR2 reads FQGNSA. The CDR3 has 14 residues. The CDR3 region is CASSFGQGRQPQHF. CDR3 nucleotide sequence: TGTGCCAGCAGCTTCGGACAGGGCCGCCAGCCCCAGCATTTT.

The V gene is TRBV29-1, the J gene TRBJ1-4; no clear D. V dropped 1 base and J dropped 3 bases, with 6 bases sitting between them. This CDR3 has 13 residues. Germline values: CDR1 SQVTM, CDR2 ANQGSEA. Here the CDR3 DNA reads TGCAGCGTTGAAGTCAGCCCTAATGAAAAACTGTTTTTT. Translated, it gives CSVEVSPNEKLFF.

CDR3 protein: CASSLVRGKANYGYTF. DNA for the CDR3: TGTGCCAGCAGTTTGGTTCGGGGAAAAGCTAACTATGGCTACACCTTC. The chain recombines TRBV12-3 or TRBV12-4 with TRBJ1-2; D call uncertain. This CDR3 has 16 residues. V was trimmed by 3 bases and J by 0 bases, leaving 14 bases between them.

The rearrangement joins TRBV12-3 or TRBV12-4 to TRBJ1-2, with D tentatively TRBD1 (5 bases). V was pared by 8 bases and J by 8 bases, with 9 bases between. The CDR3 contains 10 residues. The chain's CDR3 is CASPRDGYTF. The DNA for the CDR3 is TGTGCCAGCCCCAGGGACGGCTACACCTTC.

The J gene is TRBJ1-1, the V gene TRBV20-1; TRBD1 is a possible D gene (5 bases). The CDR3 spans 16 residues. V was cut by 4 bases and J by 5 bases, with 23 bases left in between. In germline, CDR1 is DFQATT, CDR2 SNEGSKA (reference sequence). The CDR3 coding sequence is TGCAGTGCTACACAAGGACAAGTAAGACTAGGGACTGAAGCTTTCTTT. Its translation is CSATQGQVRLGTEAFF.

This clonotype was recorded a few times. This rearrangement joins TRBV12-3 or TRBV12-4 to TRBJ2-5; 7 nucleotides align to TRBD2. The CDR3 totals 15 residues. V lost 5 bases, J lost 2 bases, and 8 bases stayed unmatched. The CDR3 sequence is CASSPGGGEQETQYF. Here the CDR3 DNA reads TGTGCCAGCAGTCCGGGGGGAGGTGAACAAGAGACCCAGTACTTC.

Points on this clonotype: A much larger clone sits a single nucleotide away, making a read error possible. V is TRBV5-8 and J is TRBJ1-3; D is ambiguous. The CDR3 totals 14 residues. Trimming pared 1 base from V and 0 bases from J, leaving 5 bases between. Germline CDR1 reads SGHTS; CDR2 reads YDEGEE. The CDR3 nucleotides read TGTGCCAGCAGCTTGACGTACTCTGGAAACACCATATATTTT. This gives the protein CASSLTYSGNTIYF. Together with reference TRBV5-8 and TRBJ1-3, the CDR3 gives the full variable domain: EAGVTQSPTHLIKTRGQQATLRCSPISGHTSVYWYQQALGLGLQFLLWYDEGEERNRGNFPPRFSGRQFPNYSSELNVNALELEDSALYLCASSLTYSGNTIYFGEGSWLTVV.

This clonotype was detected many times. The gene calls are TRBV19 and TRBJ2-5; 9 bases map to TRBD2. The CDR3 is 15 amino acids. Per the germline V gene, CDR1 is LNHDA and CDR2 is SQIVND (reference sequence). The J segment lost 5 bases and the V segment lost 3 bases, leaving 7 bases of the junction unmatched. The CDR3 DNA is TGTGCCAGTAGTATCGGCCTAGCGGGGAGGGAGACCCAGTACTTC. Its protein is CASSIGLAGRETQYF.

This chain uses TRBV7-9 with TRBJ2-7; TRBD1 agrees at 8 bases. The CDR3 loop spans 13 amino acids. After removal of 8 bases from V and 4 bases from J, the junction contained 7 bases not matched to a gene. CDR1 and CDR2 (germline): SEHNR, FQNEAQ (reference sequence). The CDR3 protein is CASGSGGEYEQYF. For the CDR3, the DNA is TGTGCCAGCGGCTCAGGGGGCGAATACGAGCAGTACTTC.

On this clonotype: The junction and the germline gene differ at one end; a read error may be behind it. The J gene is TRBJ1-5, the V gene TRBV12-3 or TRBV12-4; D unresolved. The CDR3 is 12 residues long. The CDR3 reads CASRLAASYEHF. The CDR3 coding sequence is TGTGCCAGCAGGTTAGCGGCGTCCTACGAGCATTTT.

This clonotype has ten or more counts. The CDR3 nucleotides read TGTGCCAGCAGTCTCGGAGACAGGGAGGGACAGCCCCAGCATTTT. The encoded protein is CASSLGDREGQPQHF. The rearrangement links TRBV12-3 or TRBV12-4 to TRBJ1-5; 7 nucleotides align to TRBD1. Germline trimming cut 5 bases from V and 7 bases from J; bases unmatched to any gene: 11. The length of the CDR3 is 15 residues.

J is TRBJ1-2 and V is TRBV14; the D gene is possibly TRBD1 (5 bases). The CDR3 totals 15 residues. Trimming removed 11 bases from V and 4 bases from J, with 23 bases in between. Germline CDR1 and CDR2: SGHDN and FVKESK. Here the CDR3 reads CACLVGRRGVYGYTF. The CDR3 nucleotides are TGTGCCTGCCTAGTAGGGCGGCGAGGGGTCTATGGCTACACCTTC.